These 7 T cell receptor beta chains were all obtained from the same sample, sequenced in a study of preoperative IRX-2 immunotherapy in early breast cancer. The treatment was: preoperative locoregional IRX-2 cytokine immunotherapy. Clones were sequenced by immunoSEQ multiplex PCR, and TCRdb holds only the in-frame ones, with some missing. Counted here are under 30,000 clones, roughly 90% occurring once; the ten biggest clones make up under 30%. The sequences come from tumor tissue, collected after IRX-2 immunotherapy. The receptors were sampled from a human donor with breast cancer.

This rearrangement joins TRBV5-5 to TRBJ1-3; D is undetermined. The germline V gene encodes CDR1 SGHKS and CDR2 YYEKEE (reference sequence). This CDR3 contains 16 residues. The V end lost 0 bases, the J end lost 0 bases, and 10 bases lay between the germline ends. This CDR3 reads CASSLGWLGSGNTIYF. In DNA form, the CDR3 reads TGTGCCAGCAGCTTGGGCTGGCTTGGCTCTGGAAACACCATATATTTT.

This clone was detected only once. V is TRBV10-3 and J is TRBJ2-1, with no clear D. The CDR3 runs 14 residues. CDR1 and CDR2 (germline): ENHRY, SYGVKD. The V end was cut by 4 bases, the J end by 7 bases, with 14 bases between. The CDR3 bases are TGTGCCATCAGTGGCCGAACGGAGAGTAATGAGCAGTTCTTC. Its protein product is CAISGRTESNEQFF.

The chain combines TRBV21-1 with TRBJ1-5; the table names TRBD1, a call not compared with the DNA. TRBV21-1 is an annotated pseudogene. This CDR3 has 12 amino acids. DNA for the CDR3: TGTGCCAGCCTACAGGGTAATCAGCCCCAGCATTTT. This sequence encodes CASLQGNQPQHF.

The chain employs TRBV18 and TRBJ1-1; the D gene is possibly TRBD1 (6 bases). The V and J ends lost 5 bases and 0 bases respectively, with 13 bases between them. Germline loops: CDR1 KGHSH, CDR2 LQKENI. The CDR3 is 15 residues long. CDR3 sequence reads: CASSKVGTLNTEAFF. The CDR3 nucleotides read TGTGCCAGCTCAAAGGTAGGGACACTGAACACTGAAGCTTTCTTT.

CDR3 sequence reads: CASSLVVYTGELFF. As DNA, the CDR3 is TGTGCCAGCAGCTTGGTCGTTTACACCGGGGAGCTGTTTTTT. The chain joins TRBV5-6 to TRBJ2-2; D uncertain. Germline assignment: CDR1 SGHDT and CDR2 YYEEEE. The CDR3 covers 14 residues. V dropped 0 bases and J dropped 3 bases, with 6 bases sitting between them.

The chain joins TRBV28 to TRBJ1-2; D remains unclear. The germline CDR1 and CDR2 sequences are MDHEN and SYDVKM. Trimming removed 5 bases at V and 7 bases at J, with 11 bases between. The CDR3 extends over 12 amino acids. The CDR3 loop is CASSPIPFGYTF. CDR3 DNA sequence: TGTGCCAGCAGTCCCATACCATTTGGCTACACCTTC.

The chain uses TRBV6-6 and TRBJ1-6; 11 positions match TRBD1. The CDR3 covers 13 residues. Germline V gene sequence: CDR1 MNHNY, CDR2 SVGAGI (reference sequence). The ends lost 10 bases at V and 7 bases at J; junction bases unmatched: 3. Here the CDR3 DNA reads TGTGCCACGGGACAGGGGGTGAATTCACCCCTCCACTTT. Residues: CATGQGVNSPLHF.